This T cell receptor (beta chain) was recovered during a study of T cell repertoires in cytomegalovirus infection. As for the study in general: Peptides in the study included HLA-C-restricted and HLA-B-restricted CMV epitopes. It can be stated that public TCR beta signatures indicated CMV infection as well as a matching HLA type.

This clonotype was seen at least ten times. Antigen specificity is unknown. TCRdb re-called the reads through MiXCR, storing one row per CDR3 protein. The sample lists roughly 280,000 distinct CDR3 sequences; approximately 22% were seen once. This TCR derives from a human donor in good health (CMV status not recorded). Some clones in this sample may be carry-over from other donors' samples. Sequenced material: cultured PBMCs, taken from culture after CMV antigen stimulation.

In DNA form, the CDR3 reads TGTGCCAGCAGCTTACAGGGATCAAGCAATCAGCCCCAGCATTTT. It is translated as CASSLQGSSNQPQHF. V and J are TRBV7-2 and TRBJ1-5; D may be TRBD1 (5 bases). Trimming stripped 2 bases from V and 1 base from J, with 9 bases between. CDR1 and CDR2 from the germline V gene are SGHTA and FQGNSA. The CDR3 spans 15 residues.